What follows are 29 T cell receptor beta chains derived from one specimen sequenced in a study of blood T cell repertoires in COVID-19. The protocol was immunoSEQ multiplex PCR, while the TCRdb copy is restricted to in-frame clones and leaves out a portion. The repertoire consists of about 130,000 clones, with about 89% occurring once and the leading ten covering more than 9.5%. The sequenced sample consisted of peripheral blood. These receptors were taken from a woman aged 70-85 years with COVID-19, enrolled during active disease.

CDR3 sequence: CASSHPDSYGYTF. The DNA for the CDR3 is TGTGCCAGCAGCCACCCGGACTCCTACGGCTACACCTTC. The chain employs TRBV5-4 and TRBJ1-2; D ambiguous. V lost 4 bases, J lost 8 bases, and 15 bases lay in between. Per the germline V gene, CDR1 is SGHNT and CDR2 is YYREEE (reference sequence). CDR3 length equals 13 residues.

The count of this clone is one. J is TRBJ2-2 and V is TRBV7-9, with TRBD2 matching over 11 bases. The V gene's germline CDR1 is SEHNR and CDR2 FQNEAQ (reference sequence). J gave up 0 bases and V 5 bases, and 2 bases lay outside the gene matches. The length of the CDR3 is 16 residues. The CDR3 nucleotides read TGTGCCAGCAGCGCGGGACTAGCGGCGAACACCGGGGAGCTGTTTTTT. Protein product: CASSAGLAANTGELFF.

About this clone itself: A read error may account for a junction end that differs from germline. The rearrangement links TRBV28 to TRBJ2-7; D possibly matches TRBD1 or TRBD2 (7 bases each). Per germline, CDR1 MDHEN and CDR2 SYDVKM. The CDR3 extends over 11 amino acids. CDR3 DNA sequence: TGTGTCAGCAGGGGGGGGTACGAGCAGTACTTC. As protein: CVSRGGYEQYF.

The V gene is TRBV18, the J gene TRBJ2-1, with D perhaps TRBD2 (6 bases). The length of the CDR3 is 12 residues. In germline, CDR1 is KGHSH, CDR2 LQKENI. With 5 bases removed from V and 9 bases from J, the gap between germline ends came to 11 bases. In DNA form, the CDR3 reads TGTGCCAGCTCATCAGTGGGGGGTGAGCAGTTCTTC. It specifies CASSSVGGEQFF.

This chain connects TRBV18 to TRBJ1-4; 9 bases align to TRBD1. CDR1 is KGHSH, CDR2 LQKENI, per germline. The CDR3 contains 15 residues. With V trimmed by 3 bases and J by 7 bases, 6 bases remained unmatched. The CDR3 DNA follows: TGTGCCAGCTCACCCTCCACAGGGGGCGGTGAAAAACTGTTTTTT. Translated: CASSPSTGGGEKLFF.

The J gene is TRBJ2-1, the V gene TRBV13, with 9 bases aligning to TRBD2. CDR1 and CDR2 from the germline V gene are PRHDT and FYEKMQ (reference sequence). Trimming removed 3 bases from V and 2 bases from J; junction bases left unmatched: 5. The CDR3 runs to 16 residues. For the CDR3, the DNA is TGTGCCAGCAGCTTGGGGACTAGCTTTACCTACAATGAGCAGTTCTTC. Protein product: CASSLGTSFTYNEQFF.

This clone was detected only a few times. The DNA for the CDR3 is TGCGCCAGCAGCCCTACCGGTCGGGGTCCTGAAGCTTTCTTT. Its protein product is CASSPTGRGPEAFF. This rearrangement joins TRBV5-1 to TRBJ1-1; D gene uncertain. The germline V and J ends were trimmed by 4 bases and 6 bases, with 16 bases remaining between them. Germline loops: CDR1 SGHRS, CDR2 YFSETQ. The CDR3 runs 14 residues.

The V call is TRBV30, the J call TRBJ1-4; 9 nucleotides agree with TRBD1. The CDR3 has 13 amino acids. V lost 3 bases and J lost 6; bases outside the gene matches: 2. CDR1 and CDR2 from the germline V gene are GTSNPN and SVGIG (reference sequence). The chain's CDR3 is CAWSRDRDEKLFF. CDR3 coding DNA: TGTGCCTGGAGCCGGGACAGGGATGAAAAACTGTTTTTT.

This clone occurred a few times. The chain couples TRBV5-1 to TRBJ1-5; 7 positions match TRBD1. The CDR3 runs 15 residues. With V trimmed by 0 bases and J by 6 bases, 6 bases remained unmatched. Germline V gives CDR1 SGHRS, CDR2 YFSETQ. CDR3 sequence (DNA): TGCGCCAGCAGCTTGGAGGGGGCGAAAGGTCAGCCCCAGCATTTT. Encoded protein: CASSLEGAKGQPQHF.

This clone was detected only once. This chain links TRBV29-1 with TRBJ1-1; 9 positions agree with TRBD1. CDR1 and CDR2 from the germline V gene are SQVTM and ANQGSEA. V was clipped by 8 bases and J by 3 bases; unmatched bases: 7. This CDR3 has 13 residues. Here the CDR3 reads CSINRGPDTEAFF. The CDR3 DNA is TGCAGCATAAACAGGGGGCCGGACACTGAAGCTTTCTTT. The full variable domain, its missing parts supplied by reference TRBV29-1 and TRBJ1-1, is SAVISQKPSRDICQRGTSLTIQCQVDSQVTMMFWYRQQPGQSLTLIATANQGSEATYESGFVIDKFPISRPNLTFSTLTVSNMSPEDSSIYLCSINRGPDTEAFFGQGTRLTVV.

The DNA of the CDR3 is TGCGCCAGCAGTCAATTCGGGGGATCTAACTATGGCTACACCTTC. Its protein product is CASSQFGGSNYGYTF. V gene TRBV23-1 combines with J gene TRBJ1-2, with D maybe TRBD1 (5 bases). TRBV23-1 belongs to the ORF category, with a function that is uncertain. Trimming cost V 1 base and J 0 bases, with 9 bases left between them. The CDR3 contains 15 residues.

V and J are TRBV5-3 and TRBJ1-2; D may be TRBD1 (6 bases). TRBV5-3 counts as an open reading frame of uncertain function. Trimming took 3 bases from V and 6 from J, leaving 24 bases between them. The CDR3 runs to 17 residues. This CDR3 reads CARSSRYHWTVGDGYTF. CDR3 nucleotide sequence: TGTGCCAGAAGCTCTCGATACCACTGGACAGTCGGTGATGGCTACACCTTC.

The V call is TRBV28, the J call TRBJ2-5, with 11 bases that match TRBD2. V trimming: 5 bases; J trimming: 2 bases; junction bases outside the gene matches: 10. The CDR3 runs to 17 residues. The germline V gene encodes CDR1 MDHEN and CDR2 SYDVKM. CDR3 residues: CASSDPGTSGGQETQYF. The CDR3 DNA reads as TGTGCCAGCAGTGACCCCGGGACTAGCGGAGGACAAGAGACCCAGTACTTC.

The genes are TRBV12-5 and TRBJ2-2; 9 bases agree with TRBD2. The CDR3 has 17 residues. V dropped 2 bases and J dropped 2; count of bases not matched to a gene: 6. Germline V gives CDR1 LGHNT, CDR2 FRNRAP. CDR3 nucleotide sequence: TGTGCTAGTGGTTTGATTAGCGGGGGCCCTAACACCGGGGAGCTGTTTTTT. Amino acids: CASGLISGGPNTGELFF.

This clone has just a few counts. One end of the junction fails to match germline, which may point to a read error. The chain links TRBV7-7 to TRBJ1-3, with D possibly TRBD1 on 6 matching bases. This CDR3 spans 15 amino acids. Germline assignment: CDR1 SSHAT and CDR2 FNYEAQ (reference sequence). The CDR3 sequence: CASSYNRDLGNTIYF. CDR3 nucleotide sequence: TGTGCTAGCAGCTACAACAGGGACCTCGGAAACACCATATATTTT.

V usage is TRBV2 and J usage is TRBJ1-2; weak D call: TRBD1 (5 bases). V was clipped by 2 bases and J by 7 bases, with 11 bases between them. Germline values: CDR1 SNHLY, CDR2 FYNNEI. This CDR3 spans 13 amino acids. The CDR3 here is CASSERGQRGYTF. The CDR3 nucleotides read TGTGCCAGCAGTGAACGAGGACAACGTGGCTACACCTTC.

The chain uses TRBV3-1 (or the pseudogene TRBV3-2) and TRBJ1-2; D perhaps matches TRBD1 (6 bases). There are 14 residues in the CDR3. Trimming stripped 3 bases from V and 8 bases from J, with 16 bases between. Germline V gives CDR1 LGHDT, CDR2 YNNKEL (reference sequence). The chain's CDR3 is CASSHLGGAYGYTF. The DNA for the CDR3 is TGTGCCAGCAGCCACTTAGGGGGGGCCTACGGCTACACCTTC.

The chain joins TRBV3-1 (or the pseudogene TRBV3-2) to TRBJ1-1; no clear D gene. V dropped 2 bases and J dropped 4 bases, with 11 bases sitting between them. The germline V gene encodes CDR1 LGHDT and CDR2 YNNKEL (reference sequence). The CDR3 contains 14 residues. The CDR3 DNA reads TGTGCCAGCAGCCAAAGAACTCGGGGCACTGAAGCTTTCTTT. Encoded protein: CASSQRTRGTEAFF.

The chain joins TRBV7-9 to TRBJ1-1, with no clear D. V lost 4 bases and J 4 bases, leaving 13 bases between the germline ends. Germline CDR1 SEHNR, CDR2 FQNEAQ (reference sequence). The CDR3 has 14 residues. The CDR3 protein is CASSYPTPGTEAFF. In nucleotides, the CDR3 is TGTGCCAGCAGCTATCCCACTCCCGGCACTGAAGCTTTCTTT.

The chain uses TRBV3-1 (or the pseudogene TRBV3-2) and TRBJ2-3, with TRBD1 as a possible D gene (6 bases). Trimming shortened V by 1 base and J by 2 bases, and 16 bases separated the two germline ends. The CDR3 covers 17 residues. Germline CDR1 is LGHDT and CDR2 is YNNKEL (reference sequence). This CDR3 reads CASSQGWGTPNTDTQYF. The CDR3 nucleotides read TGTGCCAGCAGCCAAGGGTGGGGGACACCGAACACAGATACGCAGTATTTT.

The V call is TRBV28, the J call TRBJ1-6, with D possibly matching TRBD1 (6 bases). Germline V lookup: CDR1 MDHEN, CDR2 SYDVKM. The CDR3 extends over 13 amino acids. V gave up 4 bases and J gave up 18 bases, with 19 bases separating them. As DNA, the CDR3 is TGTGCCAGCAGTTCTCGGGCCACGGCAGGGGACCACTTT. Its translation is CASSSRATAGDHF.

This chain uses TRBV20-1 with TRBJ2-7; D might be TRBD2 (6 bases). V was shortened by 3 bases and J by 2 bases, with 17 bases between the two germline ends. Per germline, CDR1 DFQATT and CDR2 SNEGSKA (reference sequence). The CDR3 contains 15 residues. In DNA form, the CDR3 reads TGCAGTGCTAGTGTTGCGGAGGGTCCCGCCTACGAGCAGTACTTC. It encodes CSASVAEGPAYEQYF.

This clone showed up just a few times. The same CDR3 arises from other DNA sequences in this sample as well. The CDR3 DNA reads as TGTGCCAGCAGTCGAGGGACTAGCGGGGGCGGAGCCAAAAACATTCAGTACTTC. As protein: CASSRGTSGGGAKNIQYF. The chain employs TRBV27 and TRBJ2-4, with TRBD2 matching 14 bases. Trimming took 5 bases from V and 0 from J; bases not matched to a gene: 6. CDR1 and CDR2 (germline): MNHEY, SMNVEV (reference sequence). The CDR3 loop spans 18 amino acids.

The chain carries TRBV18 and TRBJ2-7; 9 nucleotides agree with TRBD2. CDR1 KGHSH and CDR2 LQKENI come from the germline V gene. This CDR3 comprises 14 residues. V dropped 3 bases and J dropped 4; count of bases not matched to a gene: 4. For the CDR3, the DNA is TGTGCCAGCTCACCGCGGAGCGGGGGGTACGAGCAGTACTTC. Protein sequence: CASSPRSGGYEQYF.

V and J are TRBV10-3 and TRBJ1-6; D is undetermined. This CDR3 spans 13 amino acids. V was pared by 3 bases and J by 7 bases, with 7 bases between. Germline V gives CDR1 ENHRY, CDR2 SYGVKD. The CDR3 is CAISDSRNSPLHF. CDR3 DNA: TGTGCCATCAGTGACTCGCGGAATTCACCCCTCCACTTT.

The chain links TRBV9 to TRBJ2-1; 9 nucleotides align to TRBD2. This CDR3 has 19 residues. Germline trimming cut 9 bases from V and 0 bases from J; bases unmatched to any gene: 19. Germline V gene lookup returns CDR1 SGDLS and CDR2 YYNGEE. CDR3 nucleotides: TGTGCCAACTCAACCGGGGCGGGGGGGCACCCCAGCTCCTACAATGAGCAGTTCTTC. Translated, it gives CANSTGAGGHPSSYNEQFF. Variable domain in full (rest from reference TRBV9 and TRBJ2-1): DSGVTQTPKHLITATGQRVTLRCSPRSGDLSVYWYQQSLDQGLQFLIQYYNGEERAKGNILERFSAQQFPDLHSELNLSSLELGDSALYFCANSTGAGGHPSSYNEQFFGPGTRLTVL.

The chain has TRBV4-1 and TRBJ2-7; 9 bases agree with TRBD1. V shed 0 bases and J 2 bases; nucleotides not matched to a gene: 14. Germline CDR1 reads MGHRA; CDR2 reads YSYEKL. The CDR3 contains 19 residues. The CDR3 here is CASSQDPGFGQGLTYEQYF. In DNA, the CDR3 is TGCGCCAGCAGCCAAGATCCGGGTTTCGGACAGGGGTTAACCTACGAGCAGTACTTC.

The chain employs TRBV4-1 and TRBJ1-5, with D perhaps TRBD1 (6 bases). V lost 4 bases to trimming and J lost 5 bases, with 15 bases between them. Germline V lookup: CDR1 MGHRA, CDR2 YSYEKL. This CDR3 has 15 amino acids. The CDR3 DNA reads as TGCGCCAGCAGCCCTTCCAACAGGGCGCATCAGCCCCAGCATTTT. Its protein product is CASSPSNRAHQPQHF.

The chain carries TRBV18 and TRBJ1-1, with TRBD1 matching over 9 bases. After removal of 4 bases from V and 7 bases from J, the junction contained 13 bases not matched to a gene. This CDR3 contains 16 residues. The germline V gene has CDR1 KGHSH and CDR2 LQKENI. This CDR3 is CASSHKDPGQGGEAFF. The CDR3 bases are TGTGCCAGCTCACACAAGGATCCGGGACAGGGTGGTGAAGCTTTCTTT.